This passage covers 27 T cell receptor beta chains from one sample sequenced in a study of T cells in Graves' hyperthyroidism and ophthalmopathy. TCR beta CDR3 sequences were amplified from RNA transcripts. The HTBI primer set served for first-round RT-PCR of the TCR CDR3. TCRdb reprocessed the multiplex PCR reads with MiXCR, giving one entry per CDR3 protein. The profile shows 600,000 to 850,000 distinct CDR3 sequences, 18% of them singletons. Sequenced sample: blood. These receptors all come from a woman in her 50s with Graves' hyperthyroidism that later progressed to Graves' ophthalmopathy.

There are a few counts of this clonotype. V and J are TRBV5-5 and TRBJ1-6, with no clear D. CDR3 length equals 16 residues. Germline V CDR1 and CDR2: SGHKS, YYEKEE (reference sequence). The V end was cut by 4 bases, the J end by 0 bases, with 11 bases between. The CDR3 loop reads CASSGGLSSYNSPLHF. CDR3 DNA sequence: TGTGCCAGCAGCGGCGGACTGTCCTCCTATAATTCACCCCTCCACTTT.

The chain is built from TRBV20-1 and TRBJ2-5; TRBD1 aligns across 9 bases. The V and J ends lost 3 bases and 3 bases, in that order; junction bases with no gene match: 5. The CDR3 spans 14 residues. CDR1 DFQATT and CDR2 SNEGSKA come from the germline V gene (reference sequence). The CDR3 sequence is CSASRTGVEETQYF. In nucleotides, the CDR3 is TGCAGTGCTAGTCGGACAGGGGTAGAAGAGACCCAGTACTTC.

The chain employs TRBV30 and TRBJ1-5; 8 bases map to TRBD1. Germline CDR1 reads GTSNPN; CDR2 reads SVGIG (reference sequence). Trimming cost V 2 bases and J 5 bases; bases outside gene matches: 8. This CDR3 is 15 amino acids long. CDR3 nucleotide sequence: TGTGCCTGGAGTATCGACAGGGGCCATTATCAGCCCCAGCATTTT. Translated: CAWSIDRGHYQPQHF.

CDR3 protein: CASSFNTNTEAFF. DNA of the CDR3: TGCGCCAGCAGCTTCAACACGAACACTGAAGCTTTCTTT. The rearrangement uses TRBV5-1 and TRBJ1-1; D is unclear. In germline, CDR1 is SGHRS, CDR2 YFSETQ. The CDR3 runs to 13 residues. V was shortened by 2 bases and J by 1 base, with 6 bases between the two germline ends.

This clonotype was counted only a few times. The rearrangement links TRBV12-5 to TRBJ1-1, with D unresolved. V shed 6 bases and J shed 0 bases, with 11 bases lying between them. The length of the CDR3 is 14 residues. Looked up from germline, CDR1 is LGHNT and CDR2 is FRNRAP. For the CDR3, the DNA is TGTGCTAGTGGCGAATCGGTCGTGAACACTGAAGCTTTCTTT. It encodes CASGESVVNTEAFF.

This clonotype was observed many times. This chain uses TRBV6-6 with TRBJ1-1; D gene uncertain. The CDR3 length is 15 residues. The germline V and J ends were trimmed by 0 bases and 4 bases, with 12 bases remaining between them. Germline V lookup: CDR1 MNHNY, CDR2 SVGAGI (reference sequence). The CDR3 DNA follows: TGTGCCAGCAGTTACTCTGGAGGGCACAGCACTGAAGCTTTCTTT. Residues: CASSYSGGHSTEAFF.

This clonotype showed up many times. The chain carries TRBV27 and TRBJ2-1, with D possibly being TRBD1 or TRBD2 (5 bases each). Germline values: CDR1 MNHEY, CDR2 SMNVEV (reference sequence). The V gene lost 6 bases and the J gene lost 4 bases, with 16 bases spanning the gap. The CDR3 loop spans 15 amino acids. The CDR3 DNA follows: TGTGCCAGCAGGAAACCGGGACGGGGTTACAATGAGCAGTTCTTC. As protein: CASRKPGRGYNEQFF.

The J gene is TRBJ2-5, the V gene TRBV7-2; TRBD2 matches at 13 bases. Looked up from germline, CDR1 is SGHTA and CDR2 is FQGNSA. The CDR3 totals 17 residues. The junction had 8 bases not matched to a gene; V was cut back by 4 bases and J by 3 bases. CDR3 DNA sequence: TGTGCCAGCAGCTCACTAAGGACTAGCGGGAGCAAAGAGACCCAGTACTTC. Translated, it gives CASSSLRTSGSKETQYF.

The chain couples TRBV20-1 to TRBJ1-2, with D possibly being TRBD1 (5 bases). Germline V CDR1 and CDR2: DFQATT, SNEGSKA (reference sequence). Trimming left V 1 base short and J 4 bases short, with 22 bases between. The CDR3 is 17 residues long. This CDR3 reads CSARGGRGNLGAYGYTF. The CDR3 DNA reads TGCAGTGCTAGAGGAGGTCGGGGGAATCTGGGAGCCTATGGCTACACCTTC.

This clonotype was observed a few times. This rearrangement joins TRBV7-9 to TRBJ2-1; 12 bases line up with TRBD1. Germline V gene lookup returns CDR1 SEHNR and CDR2 FQNEAQ (reference sequence). The V segment lost 7 bases and the J segment 7 bases; nucleotides outside the gene matches: 17. CDR3 size: 18 residues. CDR3 DNA sequence: TGTGCCAGCAACTCCCGGGACAGGGGGCTGTGGATAAGGAATGAGCAGTTCTTC. Protein sequence: CASNSRDRGLWIRNEQFF.

The rearrangement joins TRBV4-3 to TRBJ2-2; D might be TRBD1 (6 bases). The CDR3 loop spans 16 amino acids. Germline assignment: CDR1 LGHNA and CDR2 YSLEER. V was cut by 3 bases and J by 2 bases, with 13 bases left in between. The CDR3 reads CASSHLQGINTGELFF. The CDR3 bases are TGCGCCAGCAGCCATTTACAGGGTATTAACACCGGGGAGCTGTTTTTT.

Comments on this clonotype: One end of the junction fails to match germline, which may point to a read error. The chain employs TRBV5-1 and TRBJ1-1; no reliable D call. Germline CDR1 SGHRS, CDR2 YFSETQ. The CDR3 runs to 12 residues. The CDR3 nucleotides are TGCGCCGGCAGCTTGGAGCAGGAGGTAGCTTTCTTT. Translation gives CAGSLEQEVAFF.

This clonotype was seen repeatedly, ten times or more. This rearrangement joins TRBV6-2 or TRBV6-3 to TRBJ2-1; possible D gene TRBD1, 6 bases. Germline CDR1 is MNHEY and CDR2 is SVGEGT. The CDR3 length is 13 residues. V shed 7 bases and J shed 2 bases, with 9 bases lying between them. CDR3 coding DNA: TGTGCCAGCAAAGAGGGGGCCTACAATGAGCAGTTCTTC. It is translated as CASKEGAYNEQFF.

This rearrangement joins TRBV29-1 to TRBJ1-2, with D perhaps matching TRBD1 (6 bases). This CDR3 spans 18 amino acids. V lost 1 base, J lost 4 bases, and 25 bases lay in between. Germline CDR1 reads SQVTM; CDR2 reads ANQGSEA. This CDR3 is CSVEALSQRDIALYGYTF. The DNA of the CDR3 is TGCAGCGTTGAAGCCCTAAGTCAGAGGGACATAGCCCTCTATGGCTACACCTTC.

This clonotype was recorded a few times. J is TRBJ2-5 and V is TRBV20-1, with 10 bases matching TRBD2. The V gene's germline CDR1 is DFQATT and CDR2 SNEGSKA (reference sequence). Trimming at V came to 5 bases and at J to 4 bases, leaving 7 bases not matched to a gene. CDR3 length equals 14 residues. This CDR3 reads CSAGSGGALETQYF. The CDR3 nucleotides are TGCAGTGCTGGGAGCGGGGGGGCTTTAGAGACCCAGTACTTC.

The CDR3 coding sequence is TGCAGCGGGGGACAGGGCAATGAAAAACTGTTTTTT. It is translated as CSGGQGNEKLFF. This rearrangement joins TRBV29-1 to TRBJ1-4; 9 bases align to TRBD1. V lost 7 bases to trimming and J lost 5 bases; unmatched junction nucleotides: 2. This CDR3 region has 12 residues. Germline CDR1 reads SQVTM; CDR2 reads ANQGSEA.

This clonotype was seen at least ten times. The CDR3 region is CASSQRTGGNTDTQYF. DNA for the CDR3: TGTGCCAGCAGCCAGAGGACAGGGGGAAACACAGATACGCAGTATTTT. This chain joins TRBV3-1 and TRBJ2-3, with 10 bases matching TRBD1. This CDR3 region has 16 residues. J lost 2 bases, V lost 3 bases, and 5 bases had no gene match. CDR1 LGHDT and CDR2 YNNKEL come from the germline V gene (reference sequence).

This chain links TRBV20-1 with TRBJ1-2; the D gene is possibly TRBD1 (6 bases). The CDR3 has 14 residues. Germline-derived CDR1 and CDR2 are DFQATT and SNEGSKA (reference sequence). Trimming removed 7 bases at V and 3 bases at J, with 18 bases between. The CDR3 DNA sequence: TGCAGTGTCAACAGACCCCAGGGGTACTATGGCTACACCTTC. This translates into CSVNRPQGYYGYTF.

This clonotype was seen repeatedly, ten times or more. The junction departs from germline at one end; a sequencing error may be responsible. The V and J genes are TRBV7-7 and TRBJ2-1, with 7 positions matching TRBD1. The CDR3 covers 15 residues. Germline V gene data show CDR1 as SSHAT and CDR2 as FNYEAQ (reference sequence). CDR3 nucleotide sequence: TGTGCTAGCAGCCACGACAGGGTTCGGTACAATGAGCAGTTCTTC. Translated, it gives CASSHDRVRYNEQFF.

The V call is TRBV9, the J call TRBJ1-6; a possible D gene is TRBD1 (6 bases). This CDR3 is 15 amino acids long. Germline V gene data show CDR1 as SGDLS and CDR2 as YYNGEE. With 3 bases removed from V and 7 bases from J, the gap between germline ends came to 14 bases. This CDR3 reads CASSGHRELNSPLHF. The CDR3 bases are TGTGCCAGCAGCGGACACAGGGAACTGAATTCACCCCTCCACTTT.

This clonotype was detected ten times or more. The chain combines TRBV27 with TRBJ1-1; D remains unclear. The CDR3 is 14 amino acids. CDR1 MNHEY and CDR2 SMNVEV come from the germline V gene (reference sequence). The V gene lost 2 bases and the J gene lost 3 bases, with 10 bases spanning the gap. CDR3 sequence: CASSLAHAYTEAFF. In DNA, the CDR3 is TGTGCCAGCAGTTTAGCGCACGCTTACACTGAAGCTTTCTTT.

The chain employs TRBV9 and TRBJ2-6; D is possibly TRBD2 (5 bases). The CDR3 spans 21 residues. Germline V lookup: CDR1 SGDLS, CDR2 YYNGEE. Trimming removed 0 bases at V and 0 bases at J, with 22 bases between. Here the CDR3 reads CASSVERNYGGVVSGANVLTF. CDR3 DNA: TGTGCCAGCAGCGTAGAGCGGAACTACGGTGGGGTGGTCTCTGGGGCCAACGTCCTGACTTTC.

This clonotype was seen many times. V gene TRBV30 combines with J gene TRBJ2-7, with 11 bases matching TRBD1. Trimming at V came to 4 bases and at J to 3 bases, leaving 5 bases not matched to a gene. Germline CDR1 GTSNPN, CDR2 SVGIG (reference sequence). The CDR3 loop spans 14 amino acids. This CDR3 reads CAWTGTGGIYEQYF. CDR3 sequence (DNA): TGTGCCTGGACCGGGACAGGGGGGATCTACGAGCAGTACTTC.

This clonotype was observed a handful of times. This chain links TRBV7-8 with TRBJ2-2; D ambiguous. Between the trimmed V and J ends, which lost 1 base and 4 bases, there was a span of 13 bases. This CDR3 is 16 amino acids long. Germline CDR1 and CDR2: SGHVS and FQNEAQ. The DNA for the CDR3 is TGTGCCAGCAGCTTAGGCAGTCGGTGGATCACCGGGGAGCTGTTTTTT. Its translation: CASSLGSRWITGELFF. Full variable domain (remainder filled in from reference TRBV7-8 and TRBJ2-2): GAGVSQSPRYKVAKRGQDVALRCDPISGHVSLFWYQQALGQGPEFLTYFQNEAQLDKSGLPSDRFFAERPEGSVSTLKIQRTQQEDSAVYLCASSLGSRWITGELFFGEGSRLTVL.

This clonotype was seen at least ten times. The chain joins TRBV24-1 to TRBJ1-1; the D is unclear. The CDR3 is made up of 16 amino acids. The germline V and J ends were trimmed by 2 bases and 4 bases, with 16 bases remaining between them. Looked up from germline, CDR1 is KGHDR and CDR2 is SFDVKD. In DNA form, the CDR3 reads TGTGCCACCAGTGATTCCAAGGTAGGGAGAGCCACTGAAGCTTTCTTT. Translated: CATSDSKVGRATEAFF.

Worth noting for this clonotype: A read error may be the cause here, since a much bigger clone is one base away. This chain links TRBV2 with TRBJ1-5; no definite D call. This CDR3 has 14 amino acids. The germline V gene encodes CDR1 SNHLY and CDR2 FYNNEI. The CDR3 DNA reads as TGTGCCAGCAGTGTGAAGTACGCTACTCAGCCCCCGCATTTT. Translation gives CASSVKYATQPPHF.

This clonotype has more than one count but fewer than ten. The chain couples TRBV19 to TRBJ1-2; 8 bases map to TRBD1. CDR3 length equals 15 residues. Germline CDR1 and CDR2: LNHDA and SQIVND (reference sequence). V was clipped by 7 bases and J by 0 bases; unmatched bases: 7. CDR3 DNA: TGTGCCAGTATGTCGCAGGGGGCTTCTAACTATGGCTACACCTTC. Amino acids: CASMSQGASNYGYTF.